The rows below give T cell receptor beta chains drawn from one sample of a study of cytomegalovirus exposure and HLA in healthy donors. Some clones are missing from TCRdb's copy, which holds only in-frame ones; the method was immunoSEQ multiplex PCR. The data contain some 85,000 clones, 78% of them singletons. The sample consisted of PBMCs. Receptor source: a man aged 18 to 30 in good health and CMV-seropositive. Each CDR3 is given with its conserved first and last residue. D genes are given only for firm matches.

TGTGCCAGCAGCTTGTACAGGGTTTCTTACGAGCAGTACTTC | CASSLYRVSYEQYF | NA | TRBJ2-7 | TRBV7-9
TGCAGCGTTGATAGGGGTCTAGCGGGAGGGGGCGAGCAGTTCTTC | CSVDRGLAGGGEQFF | TRBD2 | TRBJ2-1 | TRBV29-1
TGTGCCAGCAGTTTCCCGGGACAGTGGGCAACTAATGAAAAACTGTTTTTT | CASSFPGQWATNEKLFF | TRBD1 | TRBJ1-4 | TRBV28
TGTGCCAGCAGTTCAGGGTTACAGGAAAAACTGTTTTTT | CASSSGLQEKLFF | NA | TRBJ1-4 | TRBV27
TGTGCCAGCAGCCAGATACCAGGCGCGGGCTACACCTTC | CASSQIPGAGYTF | NA | TRBJ1-2 | TRBV7-2
TGTGCCAGCAGTGAACAGTCAGAGCAGTTCTTC | CASSEQSEQFF | NA | TRBJ2-1 | TRBV25-1
TGCAGCGTTCGACTAGCGGGAGTAGGCGAGCAGTACTTC | CSVRLAGVGEQYF | TRBD2 | TRBJ2-7 | TRBV29-1
TGTGCCAGCAGCGATACAGGGGTCTCCTACAATGAGCAGTTCTTC | CASSDTGVSYNEQFF | TRBD1 | TRBJ2-1 | TRBV9
TGTGCCAGCAGTCTAACCGACACTGAAGCTTTCTTT | CASSLTDTEAFF | NA | TRBJ1-1 | TRBV28
TGCGCCAGCAGCCAAGGTCTCAGGGGGCGTTTAGACACTGAAGCTTTCTTT | CASSQGLRGRLDTEAFF | TRBD1 | TRBJ1-1 | TRBV4-1
TGTGCCAGCAGCTTGGCCGCAGGGCGACAAGAGACCCAGTACTTC | CASSLAAGRQETQYF | NA | TRBJ2-5 | TRBV5-4
TGTGCCAGCAGTCCAAGCAGGGTCCAAGACGAGCAGTACTTC | CASSPSRVQDEQYF | NA | TRBJ2-7 | TRBV11-3
TGTGCCAGCAGTGAATCGGGGCGGGAGTACCACGAGCAGTACTTC | CASSESGREYHEQYF | TRBD2 | TRBJ2-7 | TRBV2
TGTGCCACCAGCAGAGGAAGGGGTTCCTACGAGCAGTACTTC | CATSRGRGSYEQYF | NA | TRBJ2-7 | TRBV15
TGTGCCAGCAGCAGAACGACTAGCGGGATTGAGCAGTTCTTC | CASSRTTSGIEQFF | TRBD2 | TRBJ2-1 | TRBV7-3